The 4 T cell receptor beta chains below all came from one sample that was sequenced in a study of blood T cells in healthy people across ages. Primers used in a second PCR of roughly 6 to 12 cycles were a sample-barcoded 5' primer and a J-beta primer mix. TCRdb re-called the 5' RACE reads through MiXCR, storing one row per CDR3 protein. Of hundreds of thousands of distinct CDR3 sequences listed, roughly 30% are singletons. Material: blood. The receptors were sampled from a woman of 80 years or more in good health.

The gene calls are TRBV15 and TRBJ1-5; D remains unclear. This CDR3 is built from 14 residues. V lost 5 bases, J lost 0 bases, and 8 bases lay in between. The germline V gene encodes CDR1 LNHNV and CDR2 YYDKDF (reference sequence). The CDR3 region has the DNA TGTGCCACCAGCCCAATCCGTAGCAATCAGCCCCAGCATTTT. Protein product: CATSPIRSNQPQHF.

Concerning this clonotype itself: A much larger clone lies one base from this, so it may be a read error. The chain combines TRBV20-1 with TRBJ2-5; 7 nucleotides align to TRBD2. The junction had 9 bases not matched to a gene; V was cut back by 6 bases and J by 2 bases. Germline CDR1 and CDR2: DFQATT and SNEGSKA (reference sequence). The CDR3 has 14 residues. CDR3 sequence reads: CSAVDGRTQETQYF. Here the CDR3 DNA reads TGCAGTGCGGTAGACGGGAGGACTCAAGAGACCCAGTACTTC.

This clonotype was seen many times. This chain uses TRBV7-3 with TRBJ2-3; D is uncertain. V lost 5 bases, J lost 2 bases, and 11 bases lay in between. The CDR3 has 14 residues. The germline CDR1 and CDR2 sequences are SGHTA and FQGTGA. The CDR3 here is CASSGTVSTDTQYF. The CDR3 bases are TGTGCCAGCAGCGGAACAGTGTCCACAGATACGCAGTATTTT.

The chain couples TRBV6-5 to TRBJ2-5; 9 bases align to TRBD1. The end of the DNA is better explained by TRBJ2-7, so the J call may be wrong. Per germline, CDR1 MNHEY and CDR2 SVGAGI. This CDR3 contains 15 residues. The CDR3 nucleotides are TGTGCCAGCAGACCTTCACAGGGGGCCCCATACGAGCAGTACTTC. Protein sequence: CASRPSQGAPYEQYF.